Following are 10 T cell receptor beta chains from one sample sequenced in a study of regulatory and conventional T cells in breast cancer. TCRdb called the PCR reads again in MiXCR, with one record for every CDR3 protein. The data hold over a thousand distinct CDR3 sequences, with around 67% observed a single time. Sequenced: regulatory T cells from blood. Receptors originate from a female donor in good health.

This chain joins TRBV7-3 and TRBJ2-5, with TRBD2 as a possible D gene (5 bases). Trimming took 0 bases from V and 4 from J, leaving 6 bases between them. CDR1 and CDR2 (germline): SGHTA, FQGTGA. The length of the CDR3 is 13 residues. The CDR3 region is CASSLTRGETQYF. In DNA, the CDR3 is TGTGCCAGCAGCTTAACCCGGGGAGAGACCCAGTACTTC.

This chain's CDR3 is CSARGPSGNEQFF. CDR3 DNA sequence: TGCAGTGCTAGAGGTCCCTCTGGCAATGAGCAGTTCTTC. V is TRBV20-1 and J is TRBJ2-1; no clear D gene. Germline V lookup: CDR1 DFQATT, CDR2 SNEGSKA (reference sequence). CDR3 length: 13 residues. The V end lost 1 base, the J end lost 6 bases, and 10 bases lay between the germline ends.

The chain couples TRBV7-3 to TRBJ1-1; a weak D match, TRBD1 (5 bases). Germline V gene lookup returns CDR1 SGHTA and CDR2 FQGTGA. Between the trimmed V and J ends, which lost 7 bases and 7 bases, there was a span of 16 bases. There are 13 residues in the CDR3. For the CDR3, the DNA is TGTGCCAGCATTCCCCACCGGGACCATGAAGCTTTCTTT. This gives the protein CASIPHRDHEAFF.

This chain links TRBV6-5 with TRBJ1-5, with D uncertain. The CDR3 has 13 residues. CDR1 is MNHEY and CDR2 is SVGAGI in the germline V gene. V dropped 6 bases and J dropped 5 bases, with 11 bases sitting between them. CDR3 sequence (DNA): TGTGCCAGCAGGCGACGACGGGATCAGCCCCAGCATTTT. This sequence encodes CASRRRRDQPQHF.

This sequence joins TRBV11-2 and TRBJ2-7, with 8 nucleotides matching TRBD2. V shed 5 bases, J shed 6 bases, and the junction held 18 bases outside the gene matches. This CDR3 has 17 amino acids. CDR1 and CDR2 from the germline V gene are SGHAT and FQNNGV. CDR3 DNA: TGTGCCAGCAGCCCCGCCCGCGCTAGACGGGAGGGCGGCGAGCAGTACTTC. Its protein is CASSPARARREGGEQYF.

The genes are TRBV4-1 and TRBJ2-4; perhaps TRBD2 as D (5 bases). Germline assignment: CDR1 MGHRA and CDR2 YSYEKL. The CDR3 spans 15 residues. V lost 4 bases to trimming and J lost 11 bases, with 21 bases between them. The CDR3 region has the DNA TGCGCCAGCAGCCCTCTGGGGAGCGGAGGATCATTTCAGTACTTC. Protein product: CASSPLGSGGSFQYF.

This chain connects TRBV5-1 to TRBJ2-1; possibly TRBD2 for D (6 bases). CDR3 length: 11 amino acids. V gave up 7 bases and J gave up 10 bases, with 12 bases separating them. Germline V gene sequence: CDR1 SGHRS, CDR2 YFSETQ. The CDR3 nucleotides are TGCGCCAGCCCGGGAGCCATGGAGCAGTTCTTC. This encodes CASPGAMEQFF. The entire variable domain, with the rest obtained from reference TRBV5-1 and TRBJ2-1, is as follows: KAGVTQTPRYLIKTRGQQVTLSCSPISGHRSVSWYQQTPGQGLQFLFEYFSETQRNKGNFPGRFSGRQFSNSRSEMNVSTLELGDSALYLCASPGAMEQFFGPGTRLTVL.

The chain joins TRBV6-6 to TRBJ2-7; 8 positions match TRBD1. Unmatched junction bases numbered 10, after V lost 5 bases and J lost 4 bases. The CDR3 consists of 15 residues. The V gene's germline CDR1 is MNHNY and CDR2 SVGAGI (reference sequence). The CDR3: CASSPSRDRGYEQYF. In DNA form, the CDR3 reads TGTGCCAGCAGTCCCTCACGTGACAGGGGATACGAGCAGTACTTC.

The chain couples TRBV5-1 to TRBJ1-2; TRBD1 matches at 7 bases. V was pared by 1 base and J by 2 bases, with 2 bases of the junction left unmatched. Looked up from germline, CDR1 is SGHRS and CDR2 is YFSETQ. There are 14 residues in the CDR3. The CDR3: CASSLTGDNYGYTF. The CDR3 nucleotides are TGCGCCAGCAGCTTGACAGGGGACAACTATGGCTACACCTTC.

This chain connects TRBV14 to TRBJ1-6; D might be TRBD1 (5 bases). Per the germline V gene, CDR1 is SGHDN and CDR2 is FVKESK. V shed 1 base and J shed 8 bases, with 15 bases lying between them. The CDR3 consists of 16 residues. CDR3 in amino acids: CASSQGSAGFYSPLHF. For the CDR3, the DNA is TGTGCCAGCAGCCAAGGCTCCGCAGGGTTCTATTCACCCCTCCACTTT.